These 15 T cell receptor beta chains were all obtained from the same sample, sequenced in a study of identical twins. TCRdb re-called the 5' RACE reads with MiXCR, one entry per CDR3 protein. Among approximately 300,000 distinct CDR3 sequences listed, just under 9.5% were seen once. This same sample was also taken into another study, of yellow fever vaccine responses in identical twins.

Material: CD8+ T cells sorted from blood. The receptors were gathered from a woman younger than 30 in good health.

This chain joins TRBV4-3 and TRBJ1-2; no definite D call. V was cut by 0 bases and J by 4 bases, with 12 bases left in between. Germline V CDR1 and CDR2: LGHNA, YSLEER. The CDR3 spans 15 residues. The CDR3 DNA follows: TGCGCCAGCAGCCAAGACCCTGGGCAGCCCTATGGCTACACCTTC. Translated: CASSQDPGQPYGYTF.

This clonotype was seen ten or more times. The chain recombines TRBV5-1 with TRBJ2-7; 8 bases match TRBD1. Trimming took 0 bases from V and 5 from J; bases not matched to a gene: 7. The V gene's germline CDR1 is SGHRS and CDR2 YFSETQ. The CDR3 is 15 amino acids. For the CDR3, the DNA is TGCGCCAGCAGCTTGGGATGGACAGGGCGGCACGAGCAGTACTTC. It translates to CASSLGWTGRHEQYF.

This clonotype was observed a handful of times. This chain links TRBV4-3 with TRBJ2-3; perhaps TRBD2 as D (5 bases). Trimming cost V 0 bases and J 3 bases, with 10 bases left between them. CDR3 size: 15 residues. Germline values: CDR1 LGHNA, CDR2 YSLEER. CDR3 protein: CASSQDIGDTDTQYF. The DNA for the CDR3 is TGCGCCAGCAGCCAAGATATCGGGGATACAGATACGCAGTATTTT.

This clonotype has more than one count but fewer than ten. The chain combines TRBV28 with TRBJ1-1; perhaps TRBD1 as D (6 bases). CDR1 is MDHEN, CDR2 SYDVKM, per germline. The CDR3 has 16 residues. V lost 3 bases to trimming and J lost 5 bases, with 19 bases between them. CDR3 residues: CASSFRSAGRGTEAFF. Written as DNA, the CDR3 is TGTGCCAGCAGTTTCCGTTCGGCAGGGAGGGGGACTGAAGCTTTCTTT.

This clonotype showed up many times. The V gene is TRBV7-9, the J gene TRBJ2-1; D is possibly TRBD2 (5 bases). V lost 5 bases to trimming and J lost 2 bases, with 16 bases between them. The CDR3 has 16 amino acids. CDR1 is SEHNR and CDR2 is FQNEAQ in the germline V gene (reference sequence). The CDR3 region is CASSPSGDPPYNEQFF. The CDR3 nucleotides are TGTGCCAGCAGCCCCAGCGGAGATCCCCCCTACAATGAGCAGTTCTTC.

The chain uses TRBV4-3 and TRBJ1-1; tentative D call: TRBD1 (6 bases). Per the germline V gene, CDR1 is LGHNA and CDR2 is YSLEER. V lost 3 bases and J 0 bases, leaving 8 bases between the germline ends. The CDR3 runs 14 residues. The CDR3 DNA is TGCGCCAGCAGCCAGGACAGCCTGAACACTGAAGCTTTCTTT. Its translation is CASSQDSLNTEAFF.

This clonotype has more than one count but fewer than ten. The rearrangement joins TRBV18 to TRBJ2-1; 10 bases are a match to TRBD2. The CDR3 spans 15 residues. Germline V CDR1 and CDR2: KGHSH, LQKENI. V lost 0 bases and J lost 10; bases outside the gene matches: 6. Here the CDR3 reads CASSPPGLAGEEQFF. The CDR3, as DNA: TGTGCCAGCTCACCACCAGGCCTAGCGGGAGAGGAGCAGTTCTTC.

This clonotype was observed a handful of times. The CDR3 protein is CASGGTSGNTDTQYF. In DNA, the CDR3 is TGCGCCAGCGGAGGGACTAGCGGGAACACAGATACGCAGTATTTT. The genes are TRBV10-1 and TRBJ2-3; 13 nucleotides agree with TRBD2. V shed 8 bases, J shed 2 bases, and the junction held 4 bases outside the gene matches. Germline CDR1 reads WNHNN; CDR2 reads SYGVQD (reference sequence). This CDR3 contains 15 residues.

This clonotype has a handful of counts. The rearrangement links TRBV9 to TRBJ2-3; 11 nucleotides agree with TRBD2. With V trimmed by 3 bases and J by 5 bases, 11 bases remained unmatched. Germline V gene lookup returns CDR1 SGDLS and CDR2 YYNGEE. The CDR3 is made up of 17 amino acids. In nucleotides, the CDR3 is TGTGCCAGCAGCGGGACCTTACTAGCGGGGGTTGGAGATACGCAGTATTTT. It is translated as CASSGTLLAGVGDTQYF.

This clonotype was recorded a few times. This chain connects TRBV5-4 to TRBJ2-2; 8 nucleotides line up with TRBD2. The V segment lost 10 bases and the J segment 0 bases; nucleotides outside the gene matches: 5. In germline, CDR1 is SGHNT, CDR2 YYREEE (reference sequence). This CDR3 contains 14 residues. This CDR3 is CAAGGSSNTGELFF. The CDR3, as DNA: TGTGCCGCGGGGGGCTCCTCGAACACCGGGGAGCTGTTTTTT.

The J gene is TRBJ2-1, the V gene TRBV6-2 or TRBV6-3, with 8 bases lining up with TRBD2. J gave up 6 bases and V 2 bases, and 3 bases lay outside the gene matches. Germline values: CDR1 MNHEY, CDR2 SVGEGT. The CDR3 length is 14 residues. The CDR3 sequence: CASSYVLAGNEQFF. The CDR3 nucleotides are TGTGCCAGCAGTTACGTGCTAGCGGGCAATGAGCAGTTCTTC.

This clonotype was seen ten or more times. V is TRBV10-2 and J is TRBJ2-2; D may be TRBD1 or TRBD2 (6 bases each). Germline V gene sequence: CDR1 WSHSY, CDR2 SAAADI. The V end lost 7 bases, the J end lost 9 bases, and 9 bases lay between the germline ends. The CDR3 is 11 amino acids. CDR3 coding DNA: TGCGCCAGCATGGGGGGCCGGGAGCTGTTTTTT. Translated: CASMGGRELFF.

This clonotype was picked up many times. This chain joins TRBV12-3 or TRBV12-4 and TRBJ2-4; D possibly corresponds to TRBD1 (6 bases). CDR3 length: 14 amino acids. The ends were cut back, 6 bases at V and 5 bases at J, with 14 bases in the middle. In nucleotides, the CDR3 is TGTGCCAGCAGCCTGGGACAAATAGAAAACATTCAGTACTTC. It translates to CASSLGQIENIQYF.

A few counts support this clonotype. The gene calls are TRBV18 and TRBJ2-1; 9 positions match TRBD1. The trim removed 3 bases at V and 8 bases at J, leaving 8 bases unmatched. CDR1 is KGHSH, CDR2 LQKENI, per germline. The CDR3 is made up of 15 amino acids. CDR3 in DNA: TGTGCCAGCTCACCTCGGGACAGGGTTACGGATGAGCAGTTCTTC. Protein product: CASSPRDRVTDEQFF.

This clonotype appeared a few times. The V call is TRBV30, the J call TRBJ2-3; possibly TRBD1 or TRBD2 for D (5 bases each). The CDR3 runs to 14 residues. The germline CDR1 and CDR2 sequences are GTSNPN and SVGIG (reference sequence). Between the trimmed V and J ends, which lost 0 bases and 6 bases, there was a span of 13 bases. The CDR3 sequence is CAWSVLEGPDTQYF. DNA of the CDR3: TGTGCCTGGAGTGTACTAGAGGGGCCTGATACGCAGTATTTT.